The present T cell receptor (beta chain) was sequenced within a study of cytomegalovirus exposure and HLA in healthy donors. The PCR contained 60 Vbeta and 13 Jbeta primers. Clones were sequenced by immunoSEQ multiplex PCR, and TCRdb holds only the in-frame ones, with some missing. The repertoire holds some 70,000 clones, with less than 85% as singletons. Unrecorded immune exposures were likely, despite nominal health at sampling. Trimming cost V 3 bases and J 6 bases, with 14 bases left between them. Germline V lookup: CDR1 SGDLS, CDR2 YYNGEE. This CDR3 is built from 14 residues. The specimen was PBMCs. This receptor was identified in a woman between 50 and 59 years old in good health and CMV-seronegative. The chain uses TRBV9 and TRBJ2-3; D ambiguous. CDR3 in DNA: TGTGCCAGCAGCGCCCTCCCCCTCAGGGATACGCAGTATTTT. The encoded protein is CASSALPLRDTQYF. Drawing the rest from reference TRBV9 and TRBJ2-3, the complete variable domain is DSGVTQTPKHLITATGQRVTLRCSPRSGDLSVYWYQQSLDQGLQFLIQYYNGEERAKGNILERFSAQQFPDLHSELNLSSLELGDSALYFCASSALPLRDTQYFGPGTRLTVL.